Listed here are 9 T cell receptor beta chains from one sample, sequenced in a study of T cells in localized non-small cell lung cancer. Generated by immunoSEQ multiplex PCR, the TCRdb table keeps only in-frame clones and is missing some. The profile shows about 20,000 clones, approximately 87% of them singletons. The sequencing here drew on PBMCs, taken before any cancer treatment. The source is a man between 35 and 75 years old with stage II squamous cell lung carcinoma.

The V and J genes are TRBV6-6 and TRBJ2-2; 9 bases align to TRBD1. CDR1 is MNHNY and CDR2 is SVGAGI in the germline V gene (reference sequence). This CDR3 spans 16 amino acids. Unmatched junction bases numbered 7, after V lost 4 bases and J lost 4 bases. The CDR3 DNA follows: TGTGCCAGCAGTTTAGGACAGGGGCGAGGCACCGGGGAGCTGTTTTTT. Encoded protein: CASSLGQGRGTGELFF.

The chain combines TRBV28 with TRBJ2-1; the D is unclear. Per the germline V gene, CDR1 is MDHEN and CDR2 is SYDVKM. V lost 7 bases and J lost 15, with 19 bases in between. This CDR3 has 12 residues. CDR3 DNA: TGTGCCAGCACCAGCCAAGGTAGTACGGGGTTCTTC. It encodes CASTSQGSTGFF.

Only a few counts were recorded for this clone. The V and J genes are TRBV25-1 and TRBJ2-7, with TRBD1 matching over 10 bases. The CDR3 contains 16 residues. Germline V gene lookup returns CDR1 MGHDK and CDR2 SYGVNS. Unmatched junction bases numbered 16, after V lost 7 bases and J lost 7 bases. The DNA of the CDR3 is TGTGCCAGCATTCAATATGGGACAGGGGCGGTGCAGGAGCAGTACTTC. Amino acid sequence: CASIQYGTGAVQEQYF.

This clone was seen once. The chain uses TRBV4-2 and TRBJ2-1; no clear D. Deletions cut 1 base from V and 5 bases from J, with 9 bases between. This CDR3 comprises 14 residues. In germline, CDR1 is LGHNA, CDR2 YNFKEQ. The CDR3 spells CASSQAGMDNEQFF. As DNA, the CDR3 is TGTGCCAGCAGCCAAGCGGGTATGGACAATGAGCAGTTCTTC.

The V gene is TRBV4-2, the J gene TRBJ2-3; D perhaps matches TRBD2 (6 bases). The CDR3 loop spans 15 amino acids. CDR1 is LGHNA, CDR2 YNFKEQ, per germline. The V end lost 3 bases, the J end lost 2 bases, and 12 bases lay between the germline ends. CDR3 sequence (DNA): TGTGCCAGCAGCCATGGAGGGGACCTCACAGATACGCAGTATTTT. Its protein is CASSHGGDLTDTQYF.

The chain has TRBV5-6 and TRBJ2-1, with TRBD2 matching over 8 bases. Germline loops: CDR1 SGHDT, CDR2 YYEEEE. The CDR3 consists of 16 residues. The V gene end was trimmed by 0 bases and the J gene end by 6 bases; junction bases not matched to a gene: 8. The CDR3 bases are TGTGCCAGCAGCTTGGTCGGGAGGGCCTCTGCCAATGAGCAGTTCTTC. It yields the protein CASSLVGRASANEQFF.

This clone has a single count. This sequence joins TRBV18 and TRBJ2-2; TRBD1 agrees at 8 bases. CDR1 is KGHSH, CDR2 LQKENI, per germline. The CDR3 runs 17 residues. Germline trimming cut 2 bases from V and 4 bases from J; bases unmatched to any gene: 9. The CDR3 region has the DNA TGTGCCAGCTCACCAAGGAGCCAGACAGGGGCCACCGGGGAGCTGTTTTTT. Protein: CASSPRSQTGATGELFF.

The chain carries TRBV6-1 and TRBJ2-3; perhaps TRBD1 as D (6 bases). V lost 6 bases and J 1 base, leaving 11 bases between the germline ends. This CDR3 is 14 amino acids long. Germline V CDR1 and CDR2: MNHNS, SASEGT. Here the CDR3 reads CASSPRGGTDTQYF. Written as DNA, the CDR3 is TGTGCCAGCAGCCCCAGGGGAGGCACAGATACGCAGTATTTT.

This chain links TRBV27 with TRBJ2-1; 8 bases are shared with TRBD2. The CDR3 loop spans 15 amino acids. CDR1 is MNHEY and CDR2 is SMNVEV in the germline V gene (reference sequence). Trimming at V came to 1 base and at J to 7 bases, leaving 6 bases not matched to a gene. The CDR3 region has the DNA TGTGCCAGCAGTTTATTAGCGGGATGGCAGAATGAGCAGTTCTTC. This gives the protein CASSLLAGWQNEQFF.